A single sample gave rise to the 10 T cell receptor beta chains below, sequenced in a study of blood T cell repertoires in COVID-19. Sequencing used immunoSEQ multiplex PCR; TCRdb keeps in-frame clones, though not all of them. The data show roughly 190,000 clones, roughly 80% seen once. The sample consisted of peripheral blood. The origin of the receptors is a woman in her sixties or seventies with COVID-19, enrolled during active disease.

The chain combines TRBV2 with TRBJ1-6, with TRBD1 matching over 10 bases. This CDR3 region has 17 residues. Trimming at V came to 5 bases and at J to 9 bases, leaving 13 bases not matched to a gene. Germline loops: CDR1 SNHLY, CDR2 FYNNEI. The CDR3: CASSIDRGQVWGSPLHF. CDR3 sequence (DNA): TGTGCCAGCAGTATCGACAGGGGGCAGGTATGGGGTTCACCCCTCCACTTT.

The chain combines TRBV5-4 with TRBJ2-1; 10 nucleotides match TRBD2. V was clipped by 0 bases and J by 6 bases; unmatched bases: 9. The CDR3 consists of 17 residues. Per germline, CDR1 SGHNT and CDR2 YYREEE (reference sequence). CDR3 loop: CASSLERGGQTRNEQFF. CDR3 coding DNA: TGTGCCAGCAGCTTGGAGCGGGGGGGCCAAACGCGCAATGAGCAGTTCTTC.

With respect to this clone: This sample also contains other DNA sequences that code for the same CDR3. V usage is TRBV4-1 and J usage is TRBJ2-5; 8 bases agree with TRBD1. The CDR3 runs to 13 residues. Unmatched junction bases numbered 2, after V lost 4 bases and J lost 4 bases. The germline V gene encodes CDR1 MGHRA and CDR2 YSYEKL. The CDR3 is CASSLTGGETQYF. The CDR3 DNA reads as TGCGCCAGCAGCCTAACAGGGGGAGAGACCCAGTACTTC.

V is TRBV9 and J is TRBJ2-5; 7 nucleotides align to TRBD1. Trimming took 0 bases from V and 5 from J; bases not matched to a gene: 7. In germline, CDR1 is SGDLS, CDR2 YYNGEE. CDR3 length equals 15 residues. CDR3 sequence reads: CASSVGIGGVETQYF. DNA of the CDR3: TGTGCCAGCAGCGTAGGAATAGGGGGCGTCGAGACCCAGTACTTC.

This rearrangement joins TRBV2 to TRBJ2-2; 8 nucleotides match TRBD2. The germline V gene encodes CDR1 SNHLY and CDR2 FYNNEI. This CDR3 is 17 amino acids long. V gave up 0 bases and J gave up 2 bases; unmatched junction bases: 5. The CDR3 sequence is CASSEASGVTNTGELFF. The CDR3 DNA is TGTGCCAGCAGTGAAGCTAGCGGGGTGACAAACACCGGGGAGCTGTTTTTT.

DNA of the CDR3: TGTGCCAGCAGCATGTCTAGCGGGGGAACCTACAATGAGCAGTTCTTC. Protein sequence: CASSMSSGGTYNEQFF. V is TRBV21-1 and J is TRBJ2-1; the D call TRBD2 from the table was never checked on the DNA. TRBV21-1 is labeled a pseudogene. The CDR3 covers 16 residues.

The chain couples TRBV28 to TRBJ1-2, with 8 bases aligning to TRBD1. The CDR3 runs 12 residues. J was trimmed by 7 bases and V by 8 bases; bases with no gene match: 6. Germline CDR1 reads MDHEN; CDR2 reads SYDVKM. The CDR3 DNA reads as TGTGCCAGCCTCGGACAGGGAGCTGGCTACACCTTC. The encoded protein is CASLGQGAGYTF.

The chain uses TRBV11-2 and TRBJ1-1; D unresolved. The CDR3 has 18 amino acids. V lost 1 base and J 0 bases, leaving 18 bases between the germline ends. Per germline, CDR1 SGHAT and CDR2 FQNNGV. CDR3 loop: CASSLVGGGYVMNTEAFF. Written as DNA, the CDR3 is TGTGCCAGCAGCTTAGTAGGAGGAGGGTACGTCATGAACACTGAAGCTTTCTTT.

The rearrangement uses TRBV5-1 and TRBJ1-4; 11 bases are a match to TRBD1. Germline lookup yields CDR1 SGHRS and CDR2 YFSETQ. The junction had 9 bases not matched to a gene; V was cut back by 5 bases and J by 6 bases. The CDR3 is 16 residues long. In DNA, the CDR3 is TGCGCCAGCAGTAATTCGTGGGGACAGGGGGATGAAAAACTGTTTTTT. This codes for CASSNSWGQGDEKLFF.

This chain joins TRBV10-3 and TRBJ1-1, with 8 bases lining up with TRBD1. This CDR3 spans 16 amino acids. After removal of 6 bases from V and 0 bases from J, the junction contained 9 bases not matched to a gene. CDR1 is ENHRY, CDR2 SYGVKD, per germline. The chain's CDR3 is CAIRPGQGEVNTEAFF. CDR3 bases: TGTGCCATCAGACCCGGACAGGGTGAGGTGAACACTGAAGCTTTCTTT.